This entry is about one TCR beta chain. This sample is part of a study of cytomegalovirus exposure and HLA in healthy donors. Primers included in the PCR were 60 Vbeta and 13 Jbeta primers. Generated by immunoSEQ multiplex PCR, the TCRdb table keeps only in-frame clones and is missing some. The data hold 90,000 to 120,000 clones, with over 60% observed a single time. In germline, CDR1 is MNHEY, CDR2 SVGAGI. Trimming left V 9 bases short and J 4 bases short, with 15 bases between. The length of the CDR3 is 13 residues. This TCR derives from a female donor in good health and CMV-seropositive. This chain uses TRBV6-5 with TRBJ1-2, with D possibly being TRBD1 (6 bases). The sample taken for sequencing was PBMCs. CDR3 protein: CASKTGQGYGYTF. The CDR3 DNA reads TGTGCCAGTAAAACAGGGCAGGGCTATGGCTACACCTTC.